This T cell receptor (beta chain) came from a study of cytomegalovirus exposure and HLA in healthy donors. The wider study: Within an early data release were roughly 90 million unique TCRs drawn from HLA-typed donors. Regarding the study as a whole: After further analysis at a later stage, around 17,000 TCR beta sequences were associated with HLA alleles at 0.05 false discovery rate. The study listed 150 to 200 cytomegalovirus-associated TCR beta chains.

Regarding donors, all were healthy bone marrow donors. PCR involved 60 Vbeta and 13 Jbeta primers. This table comes from immunoSEQ multiplex PCR, and its TCRdb copy is limited to in-frame clones, with some not included. The sample table sets out 150,000 or so clones. With respect to this clone: The antigen is unknown.

The material sequenced was PBMCs. This clonotype was sampled from a woman aged 50 to 60 in good health and CMV-seronegative.

CDR3 nucleotide sequence: TGTGCCAGCAGCTCTATGGCGGGAGGGCCCCGTTCCTACGAGCAGTACTTC. Its translation is CASSSMAGGPRSYEQYF. The V call is TRBV7-8, the J call TRBJ2-7; 9 bases line up with TRBD2. The V segment lost 4 bases and the J segment 1 base; nucleotides outside the gene matches: 11. CDR3 length: 17 residues. CDR1 and CDR2 (germline): SGHVS, FQNEAQ.